These T cell receptor beta chains were read from a single sample in a study of cytomegalovirus exposure and HLA in healthy donors. Only in-frame clones appear in the TCRdb table, and some are missing; sequencing was by immunoSEQ multiplex PCR. The data contain 150,000 or so clones, about 80% of them singletons. The sample comprised PBMCs. Source of these receptors: a female donor in good health and CMV-seronegative. Both conserved end residues are part of each CDR3. A D gene is named only where the DNA matches it firmly. Clone size appears in some rows only: once, few, many, or a class for an expanded clone.

V: TRBV5-1
J: TRBJ1-3
D: TRBD1
size: few
CDR3: CASGRTTGAGNTIYF
DNA: TGCGCCAGCGGCAGGACGACAGGGGCTGGAAACACCATATATTTT

V: TRBV5-1
J: TRBJ2-7
D: TRBD1
size: few
CDR3: CASSLGGTGGYEQYF
DNA: TGCGCCAGCAGCCTGGGGGGGACAGGGGGCTACGAGCAGTACTTC

V: TRBV9
J: TRBJ1-1
D: -
size: -
CDR3: CASSVTGYTEAFF
DNA: TGTGCCAGCAGCGTCACAGGGTACACTGAAGCTTTCTTT

V: TRBV30
J: TRBJ2-7
D: TRBD2
size: once
CDR3: CAWTSGRKEQYF
DNA: TGTGCCTGGACTAGCGGGAGAAAGGAGCAGTACTTC

V: TRBV5-1
J: TRBJ2-1
D: -
size: -
CDR3: CASSLDFSSYNEQFF
DNA: TGCGCCAGCAGCTTGGACTTTAGCTCCTACAATGAGCAGTTCTTC

V: TRBV7-2
J: TRBJ1-5
D: -
size: -
CDR3: CASSSPSFPGNQPQHF
DNA: TGTGCCAGCAGCTCTCCGTCCTTCCCGGGCAATCAGCCCCAGCATTTT

V: TRBV7-3
J: TRBJ2-3
D: TRBD2
size: few
CDR3: CASSTGLAGGHLDTQYF
DNA: TGTGCCAGCAGCACCGGACTAGCGGGGGGGCATTTGGATACGCAGTATTTT

V: TRBV7-9
J: TRBJ2-6
D: TRBD1
size: once
CDR3: CASSPTGGASGANVLTF
DNA: TGTGCCAGCAGCCCGACAGGGGGCGCATCTGGGGCCAACGTCCTGACTTTC

V: TRBV6-5
J: TRBJ1-1
D: -
size: -
CDR3: CASSEVSTEAFF
DNA: TGTGCCAGCAGTGAAGTGAGTACTGAAGCTTTCTTT

V: TRBV10-1
J: TRBJ2-1
D: -
size: once
CDR3: CASSESFGGRDSSYNEQFF
DNA: TGCGCCAGCAGTGAGTCCTTCGGGGGACGGGACAGCTCCTACAATGAGCAGTTCTTC

V: TRBV7-2
J: TRBJ1-5
D: -
size: -
CDR3: CASSLRGGQPQHF
DNA: TGTGCCAGCAGTTTGAGGGGGGGGCAGCCCCAGCATTTT

V: TRBV5-1
J: TRBJ1-1
D: -
size: -
CDR3: CASSLDRVGDTEAFF
DNA: TGCGCCAGCAGCTTGGACAGGGTGGGCGACACTGAAGCTTTCTTT

V: TRBV21-1
J: TRBJ2-5
D: -
size: -
CDR3: CASTKYVPYQETQYF
DNA: TGTGCCAGCACCAAGTATGTCCCCTACCAAGAGACCCAGTACTTC